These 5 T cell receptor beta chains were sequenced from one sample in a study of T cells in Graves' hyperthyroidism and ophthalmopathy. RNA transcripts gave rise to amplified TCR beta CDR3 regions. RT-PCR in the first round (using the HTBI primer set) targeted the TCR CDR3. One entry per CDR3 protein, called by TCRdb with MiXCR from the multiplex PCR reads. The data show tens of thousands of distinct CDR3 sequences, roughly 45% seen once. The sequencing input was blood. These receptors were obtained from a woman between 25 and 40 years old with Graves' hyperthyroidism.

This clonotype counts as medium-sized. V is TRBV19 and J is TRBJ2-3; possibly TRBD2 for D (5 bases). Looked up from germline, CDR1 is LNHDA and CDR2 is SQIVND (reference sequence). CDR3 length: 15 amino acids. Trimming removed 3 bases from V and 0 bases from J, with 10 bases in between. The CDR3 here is CASSMGDISTDTQYF. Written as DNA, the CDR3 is TGTGCCAGTAGTATGGGAGATATTAGCACAGATACGCAGTATTTT.

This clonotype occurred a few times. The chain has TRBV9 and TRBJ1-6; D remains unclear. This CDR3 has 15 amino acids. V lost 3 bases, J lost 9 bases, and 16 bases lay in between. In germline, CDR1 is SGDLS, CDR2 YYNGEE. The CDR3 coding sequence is TGTGCCAGCAGCGCCCTCCGGGAGATAGGTTCACCCCTCCACTTT. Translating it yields CASSALREIGSPLHF.

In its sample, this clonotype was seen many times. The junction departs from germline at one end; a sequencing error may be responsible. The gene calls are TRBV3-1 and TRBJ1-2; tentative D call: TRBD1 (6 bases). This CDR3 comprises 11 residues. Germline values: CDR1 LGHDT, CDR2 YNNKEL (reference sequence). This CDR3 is CASSQGGSHSF. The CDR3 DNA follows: TGTGCCAGCAGCCAGGGGGGCTCGCATTCCTTC.

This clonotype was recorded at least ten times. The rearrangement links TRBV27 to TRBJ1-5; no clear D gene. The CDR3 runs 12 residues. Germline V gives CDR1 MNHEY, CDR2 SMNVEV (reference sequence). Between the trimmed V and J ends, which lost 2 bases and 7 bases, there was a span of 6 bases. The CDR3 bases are TGTGCCAGCAGTTTAATTGGGCAGCCCCAGCATTTT. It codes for CASSLIGQPQHF.

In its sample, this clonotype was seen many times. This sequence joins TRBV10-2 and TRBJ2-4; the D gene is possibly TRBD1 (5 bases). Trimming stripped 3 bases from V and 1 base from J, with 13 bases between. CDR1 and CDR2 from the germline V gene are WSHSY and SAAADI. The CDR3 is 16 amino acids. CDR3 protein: CASSDRGGGAKNIQYF. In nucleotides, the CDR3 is TGCGCCAGCAGTGATAGGGGCGGTGGGGCCAAAAACATTCAGTACTTC.